This T cell receptor (beta chain) was sequenced during a study of blood T cell repertoires in COVID-19. Study-wide context: Sites in the United States, Italy and Spain provided acute and convalescent COVID-19 samples. From T cells, B-cell-depleted T cells, or PBMCs came the material, which was cDNA or gDNA.

With 5 bases clipped from V and 8 bases from J, the junction kept 11 bases outside the gene matches. Germline assignment: CDR1 ENHRY and CDR2 SYGVKD. The CDR3 contains 15 residues. Authors' data handling: Amplification of reference gene primers provided the estimated nucleated cell counts. Measured with immunoSEQ multiplex PCR; TCRdb has only the in-frame clones, and not every one. That table supplies the V and J calls and clone size; D and trimming were determined from the DNA. The sample has about 120,000 clones; over 75% are singletons. The sample holds a few counts of this clone. Source material: peripheral blood. The source is a human donor with active COVID-19. The donor label of this sample is uncertain. This chain connects TRBV10-3 to TRBJ1-2, with TRBD1 matching 10 bases. CDR3 sequence (DNA): TGTGCCATCAGTTCACGACAGGGGGCGTTAAACGGCTACACCTTC. It encodes CAISSRQGALNGYTF.